This TCR beta chain is drawn from a study of T cell repertoires in cytomegalovirus infection. Study summary: Based on public TCR beta signatures, there were indications of CMV infection and of a matching HLA type. General study findings and limits: HLA-C-restricted CMV-specific TCR beta clonotypes prevailed in the ex vivo response. Cumulative frequency of public TCR beta families picked out carriers of CMV plus the relevant HLA.

MiXCR, run by TCRdb on the reads, gives a single entry per CDR3 protein. The sample yields approximately 290,000 distinct CDR3 sequences, roughly 26% seen once. The germline V gene encodes CDR1 MDHEN and CDR2 SYDVKM. Trimming pared 3 bases from V and 3 bases from J, leaving 6 bases between. This CDR3 contains 12 residues. There are many counts of this clonotype. Antigen: not known. The sequence was obtained from a human donor in good health (CMV status not recorded). Some clones in this sample may be carry-over from other donors' samples. V and J are TRBV28 and TRBJ2-7, with unresolved D. Sequenced: PBMCs. The CDR3 is CASSFLHYEQYF. Here the CDR3 DNA reads TGTGCCAGCAGTTTTCTCCACTACGAGCAGTACTTC.